This record looks at one T cell receptor (beta chain) sequence and its context. The record originates from a study of OX40 agonist ivuxolimab in advanced cancers. The wider study: Dose-escalation patients' cancers were hepatocellular carcinoma, melanoma, renal cell or head and neck cancer.

Here immunoSEQ multiplex PCR was the method, and the copy in TCRdb shows in-frame clones only, minus some. Of fewer than 85,000 clones listed, 75% to 90% were seen once; the top ten hold around 6.6%. Germline loops: CDR1 MNHEY, CDR2 SVGAGI. This CDR3 is 14 amino acids long. This TCR was sampled from an adult with an advanced solid tumor such as melanoma, head and neck, liver or kidney cancer. The J gene is TRBJ2-5, the V gene TRBV6-5, with D unclear. Judging by the DNA end, TRBJ2-7 fits better; the J call may be wrong. The sequenced sample was CD4+ or CD8+ T cells sorted from blood, obtained in a trial of the OX40 agonist ivuxolimab. The CDR3 DNA reads TGTGCCAGCAGTGTCGCTGATATCTCCTACGAGCAGTACTTC. Residues: CASSVADISYEQYF.